This T cell receptor beta chain was captured by sequencing in a study of PD-L1 blockade in urothelial cancer (dated by TCRdb to the late 2010s). In the study overall: All patients started therapy at some point between 2014 and 2016 and received atezolizumab 1,200 mg intravenously every 3 weeks. Somatic, immune and clinical correlates of response to PD-L1 blockade with atezolizumab in urothelial cancer were the focus of an exploratory multi-omic analysis. A median of about 140,000 T cells and some 84,000 unique TCRs was obtained from blood samples, and a median clonality of approximately 0.08 was observed. Whole exome sequencing and RNA sequencing of pretreatment tumors were performed alongside TCR sequencing in the same patients. Durable clinical benefit was achieved by nine patients but not by the remaining 20. Blood samples were analyzed at two time points: 3 weeks after treatment start (second dose) and 6 weeks after treatment start. An ECOG performance status of 0 or 1 was recorded for the patients, and 0 to 3 prior chemotherapy regimens had been received by the patients. Pretreatment tumor samples and matched peripheral blood, collected serially before and after atezolizumab treatment, underwent TCR sequencing. About 90% of the roughly 29 patients were identified as males with urothelial cancer of bladder origin, and a prior smoking history was reported by 18 of 29 patients. Durable clinical benefit was defined as progression-free survival longer than 6 months, and TCR features were also tested against progression-free and overall survival. Pretreatment blood TCR-seq was available for fewer than 30 patients, at least one posttreatment blood collection was obtained for about 25 patients, and tumor TCR-seq was available for about 25 patients.

Synthetic TCR analog templates were spiked into each PCR so that absolute template abundance could be estimated from read counts. The immunoSEQ assay used bias-controlled V and J gene primers to amplify TCRbeta CDR3 regions from genomic DNA. Sequencing of rearranged TCRbeta segments was performed at approximately 20X coverage. In the paper's pipeline: Sequencing errors were corrected by clustering, and CDR3s were annotated against IMGT so that V, D and J genes could be assigned. Downstream analyses used only productive TCRbeta rearrangements and left out out-of-frame or stop-codon sequences. To compute clonality, Shannon entropy was normalized by the log of the number of unique productive sequences and then subtracted from one. Fisher's exact test with Benjamini-Hochberg correction, at a threshold of adjusted p below 0.01, was used to find clones that differed between time points or between blood and tumor. TCRdb carries this immuneACCESS record with in-frame sequences only. Its versions omit some clonotypes, under half of them owing to an unresolved V gene in the studies checked, with the rest unexplained. V and J calls and clone size are given by that table; D and trimming were obtained from the DNA. The sample records 50,000 or so clones, approximately 86% of which are singletons. The ten top clones hold under 2.5% of the sample.

What the time point label conveys for this sample: peripheral blood 6 weeks after treatment start. The cohort included 29 patients with locally advanced or metastatic urothelial carcinoma who were treated at Memorial Sloan Kettering on a trial protocol. Peripheral blood mononuclear cells were collected pretreatment and during treatment, with between 1 and 8 total time points per patient. The Qiagen DNeasy Blood extraction kit was used to purify genomic DNA from total PBMCs and tumor samples. PBMCs were collected pretreatment and during treatment, and were isolated and stored as previously described. Concerning this clone itself: Its antigen target is currently unknown. No much larger clone exists at a distance of one base, and base qualities are not known.

V is pruned by 3 bases and J by 6 bases, leaving 9 bases of the junction without a gene match. Spanning cysteine to phenylalanine, the CDR3 consists of 14 amino acids. Solely the CDR3 DNA is kept, with 42 bases framed from the first base. CDR1 and CDR2 were assigned from the germline V gene (reference sequence) as GTSNPN and SVGIG. The research as a whole found: Because the sample size was small (n of about 30) and many of the analyses were exploratory, the results are meant to be hypothesis-generating. A pretreatment peripheral blood TCR clonality below the median was linked to improved progression-free and overall survival. Among patients with durable benefit, tumor-associated TCR clones showed greater expansion in peripheral blood 3 weeks after treatment started (n = 22, p = 0.022).

Here the sequenced sample was PBMCs, taken around atezolizumab (anti-PD-L1) treatment. The chain is made from TRBV30 and TRBJ2-7; 9 central nucleotides agree with TRBD1. This receptor was taken from a man in his forties or fifties with urothelial cancer. Here is the DNA: TGTGCCTGGAGGATCCGGGACAGGGCCCGCGAGCAGTACTTC. This is translated as CAWRIRDRAREQYF. Outside the CDR3, residues come from the reference TRBV30 and TRBJ2-7 proteins, so the full variable domain is: SQTIHQWPATLVQPVGSPLSLECTVEGTSNPNLYWYRQAAGRGLQLLFYSVGIGQISSEVPQNLSASRPQDRQFILSSKKLLLSDSGFYLCAWRIRDRAREQYFGPGTRLTVT.